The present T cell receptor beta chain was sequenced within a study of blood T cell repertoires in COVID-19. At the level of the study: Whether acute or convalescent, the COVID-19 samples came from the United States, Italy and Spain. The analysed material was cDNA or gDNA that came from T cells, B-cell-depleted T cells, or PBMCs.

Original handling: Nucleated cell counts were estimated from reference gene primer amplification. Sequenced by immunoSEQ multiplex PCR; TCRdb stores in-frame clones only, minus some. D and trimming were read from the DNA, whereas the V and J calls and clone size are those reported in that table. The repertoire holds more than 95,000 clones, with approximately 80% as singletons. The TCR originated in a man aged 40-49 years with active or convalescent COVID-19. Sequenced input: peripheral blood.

CDR3 nucleotides: TGTGCCATCAGTGGTGGGGGACAGTACTCCTCACCCCTCCACTTT. Its translation: CAISGGGQYSSPLHF. The chain employs TRBV10-3 and TRBJ1-6; 7 bases line up with TRBD1. Germline loops: CDR1 ENHRY, CDR2 SYGVKD. With V trimmed by 4 bases and J by 10 bases, 10 bases remained unmatched. The CDR3 has 15 residues.